The 18 T cell receptor beta chains listed next were all sequenced from one sample in a study of OX40 agonist ivuxolimab in advanced cancers. Libraries were prepared by immunoSEQ multiplex PCR; TCRdb keeps only in-frame clonotypes and omits some of them. Seen here are around 76,000 clones, 85% to 90% observed once, and the top ten hold 13%. Source: CD4+ or CD8+ T cells sorted from blood, taken in a trial of the OX40 agonist ivuxolimab. These receptors all come from an adult with an advanced solid tumor such as melanoma, head and neck, liver or kidney cancer.

The CDR3 coding sequence is TGTGCCAGCAGCGCCGACAGGGGAGGATCTGAAGCTTTCTTT. It codes for CASSADRGGSEAFF. The rearrangement joins TRBV9 to TRBJ1-1, with 8 bases that match TRBD1. Trimming took 3 bases from V and 6 from J; bases not matched to a gene: 7. The germline V gene has CDR1 SGDLS and CDR2 YYNGEE. The CDR3 covers 14 residues.

The chain links TRBV30 to TRBJ2-1; 8 bases are a match to TRBD2. Germline V lookup: CDR1 GTSNPN, CDR2 SVGIG (reference sequence). Trimming removed 3 bases from V and 10 bases from J; junction bases left unmatched: 11. The CDR3 runs to 14 residues. The CDR3 protein is CAWSPGTSSEEQFF. DNA of the CDR3: TGTGCCTGGAGCCCCGGGACTAGTAGTGAGGAGCAGTTCTTC. The complete variable domain, with remaining parts taken from reference TRBV30 and TRBJ2-1, reads SQTIHQWPATLVQPVGSPLSLECTVEGTSNPNLYWYRQAAGRGLQLLFYSVGIGQISSEVPQNLSASRPQDRQFILSSKKLLLSDSGFYLCAWSPGTSSEEQFFGPGTRLTVL.

This clone was found once. The chain uses TRBV5-6 and TRBJ1-2, with D tentatively TRBD1 (5 bases). Germline CDR1 and CDR2: SGHDT and YYEEEE. V dropped 4 bases and J dropped 5 bases, with 15 bases sitting between them. This CDR3 has 14 amino acids. This chain's CDR3 is CASSPGRLPYGYTF. CDR3 bases: TGTGCCAGCAGCCCGGGACGGCTGCCTTATGGCTACACCTTC.

This chain joins TRBV7-9 and TRBJ2-7, with D unresolved. Germline V gene data show CDR1 as SEHNR and CDR2 as FQNEAQ (reference sequence). Trimming took 5 bases from V and 5 from J, leaving 4 bases between them. This CDR3 spans 10 amino acids. The CDR3 coding sequence is TGTGCCAGCAGCAAGAACGAGCAGTACTTC. Translation gives CASSKNEQYF. Using reference TRBV7-9 and TRBJ2-7 for the parts outside the CDR3, the full variable domain is DTGVSQNPRHKITKRGQNVTFRCDPISEHNRLYWYRQTLGQGPEFLTYFQNEAQLEKSRLLSDRFSAERPKGSFSTLEIQRTEQGDSAMYLCASSKNEQYFGPGTRLTVT.

The chain has TRBV2 and TRBJ2-3, with D unresolved. CDR1 and CDR2 from the germline V gene are SNHLY and FYNNEI. The CDR3 runs 12 residues. Trimming pared 7 bases from V and 0 bases from J, leaving 5 bases between. In DNA form, the CDR3 reads TGTGCCAGCATCGGGAGCACAGATACGCAGTATTTT. It yields the protein CASIGSTDTQYF.

This clone occurred once. The chain carries TRBV5-6 and TRBJ1-4, with a tentative D call TRBD1 (6 bases). Trimming cost V 3 bases and J 6 bases, with 15 bases left between them. Germline CDR1 SGHDT, CDR2 YYEEEE. The CDR3 is 15 residues long. CDR3 DNA sequence: TGTGCCAGCAGCTGGTCGGGGGGGCGCGATGAAAAACTGTTTTTT. It translates to CASSWSGGRDEKLFF.

The gene calls are TRBV6-6 and TRBJ2-7; a possible D gene is TRBD1 (6 bases). The V end was cut by 6 bases, the J end by 5 bases, with 17 bases between. The CDR3 contains 14 residues. Germline lookup yields CDR1 MNHNY and CDR2 SVGAGI (reference sequence). The DNA for the CDR3 is TGTGCCAGCAGCCTAAACAGGGTCGGAGACGAGCAGTACTTC. This gives the protein CASSLNRVGDEQYF.

V usage is TRBV5-6 and J usage is TRBJ1-2; maybe TRBD1 (5 bases). The CDR3 runs to 16 residues. V lost 2 bases, J lost 7 bases, and 21 bases lay in between. Germline lookup yields CDR1 SGHDT and CDR2 YYEEEE. This chain's CDR3 is CASSFLGSSFGGGYTF. The CDR3 nucleotides are TGTGCCAGCAGCTTTTTAGGCAGCTCCTTCGGGGGTGGCTACACCTTC.

The CDR3 loop reads CASSLDRDQPQHF. The DNA of the CDR3 is TGCGCCAGCAGCTTGGATAGGGATCAGCCCCAGCATTTT. The gene calls are TRBV5-1 and TRBJ1-5; D gene uncertain. CDR1 and CDR2 (germline): SGHRS, YFSETQ. CDR3 size: 13 residues. Trimming pared 0 bases from V and 5 bases from J, leaving 6 bases between.

This rearrangement joins TRBV9 to TRBJ2-1, with D possibly being TRBD2 (5 bases). CDR3 size: 15 residues. The V end was cut by 0 bases, the J end by 5 bases, with 12 bases between. CDR1 and CDR2 from the germline V gene are SGDLS and YYNGEE. CDR3 sequence: CASSVEDWVDNEQFF. The CDR3 DNA reads as TGTGCCAGCAGCGTAGAGGACTGGGTCGACAATGAGCAGTTCTTC.

The chain uses TRBV10-3 and TRBJ2-3; 8 bases are a match to TRBD2. The CDR3 length is 14 residues. Unmatched junction bases numbered 4, after V lost 4 bases and J lost 4 bases. Germline V gives CDR1 ENHRY, CDR2 SYGVKD. The CDR3 coding sequence is TGTGCCATCAGTGGTAGCGGGACTGCAGATACGCAGTATTTT. Translating gives CAISGSGTADTQYF.

This clone has a single count. The V call is TRBV7-2, the J call TRBJ1-2; 7 bases map to TRBD1. In germline, CDR1 is SGHTA, CDR2 FQGNSA. The CDR3 sequence is 14 residues long. Trimming took 0 bases from V and 8 from J; bases not matched to a gene: 6. The CDR3 DNA is TGTGCCAGCAGCTTAGCTCCGGGGACAGACGGCTACACCTTC. Residues: CASSLAPGTDGYTF.

CDR3 protein: CASSQDRGAGGPYEQYF. CDR3 coding DNA: TGTGCCAGCAGCCAAGATCGGGGAGCGGGAGGGCCCTACGAGCAGTACTTC. The chain carries TRBV5-4 and TRBJ2-7; 10 bases line up with TRBD2. Trimming at V came to 4 bases and at J to 2 bases, leaving 12 bases not matched to a gene. The CDR3 has 17 residues. Looked up from germline, CDR1 is SGHNT and CDR2 is YYREEE (reference sequence). The full variable domain, completed using reference TRBV5-4 and TRBJ2-7, is ETGVTQSPTHLIKTRGQQVTLRCSSQSGHNTVSWYQQALGQGPQFIFQYYREEENGRGNFPPRFSGLQFPNYSSELNVNALELDDSALYLCASSQDRGAGGPYEQYFGPGTRLTVT.

This clone was seen only a few times. V is TRBV9 and J is TRBJ1-1; tentatively, D is TRBD1 (5 bases). There are 14 residues in the CDR3. V was trimmed by 4 bases and J by 0 bases, leaving 10 bases between them. CDR1 is SGDLS, CDR2 YYNGEE, per germline. CDR3 amino acids: CASSLRGMNTEAFF. The CDR3 region has the DNA TGTGCCAGCAGCCTACGGGGGATGAACACTGAAGCTTTCTTT. The whole variable domain, filled in from reference TRBV9 and TRBJ1-1, reads DSGVTQTPKHLITATGQRVTLRCSPRSGDLSVYWYQQSLDQGLQFLIQYYNGEERAKGNILERFSAQQFPDLHSELNLSSLELGDSALYFCASSLRGMNTEAFFGQGTRLTVV.

The chain is built from TRBV15 and TRBJ1-1, with a possible D match to TRBD1 (5 bases). Germline CDR1 reads LNHNV; CDR2 reads YYDKDF (reference sequence). The CDR3 extends over 14 amino acids. Deletions cut 3 bases from V and 3 bases from J, with 11 bases between. CDR3 protein: CATSRGVVYTEAFF. CDR3 nucleotide sequence: TGTGCCACCAGCAGGGGGGTGGTTTACACTGAAGCTTTCTTT. The full variable domain, completed using reference TRBV15 and TRBJ1-1, is DAMVIQNPRYQVTQFGKPVTLSCSQTLNHNVMYWYQQKSSQAPKLLFHYYDKDFNNEADTPDNFQSRRPNTSFCFLDIRSPGLGDTAMYLCATSRGVVYTEAFFGQGTRLTVV.

The V call is TRBV5-4, the J call TRBJ2-7; D is unresolved. V was clipped by 1 base and J by 1 base, with 9 bases between them. Per the germline V gene, CDR1 is SGHNT and CDR2 is YYREEE (reference sequence). The CDR3 has 14 amino acids. Written as DNA, the CDR3 is TGTGCCAGCAGCTTGAAAGGATATTCCTACGAGCAGTACTTC. Its protein product is CASSLKGYSYEQYF. The full variable domain, its missing parts supplied by reference TRBV5-4 and TRBJ2-7, is ETGVTQSPTHLIKTRGQQVTLRCSSQSGHNTVSWYQQALGQGPQFIFQYYREEENGRGNFPPRFSGLQFPNYSSELNVNALELDDSALYLCASSLKGYSYEQYFGPGTRLTVT.

V gene TRBV6-4 combines with J gene TRBJ1-6; TRBD1 aligns across 7 bases. The CDR3 contains 15 residues. The trim removed 3 bases at V and 7 bases at J, leaving 6 bases unmatched. From germline, CDR1 is MRHNA and CDR2 SNTAGT. The CDR3 nucleotides read TGTGCCAGCAGTGAACAGGGGATTCGGAATTCACCCCTCCACTTT. Translated: CASSEQGIRNSPLHF.

This chain uses TRBV19 with TRBJ2-3; 13 positions agree with TRBD2. Germline-derived CDR1 and CDR2 are LNHDA and SQIVND (reference sequence). J gave up 2 bases and V 5 bases, and 7 bases lay outside the gene matches. CDR3 length: 17 amino acids. CDR3 amino acids: CASSAGTSGAFTDTQYF. In DNA, the CDR3 is TGTGCCAGTAGTGCCGGGACTAGCGGGGCCTTCACAGATACGCAGTATTTT.